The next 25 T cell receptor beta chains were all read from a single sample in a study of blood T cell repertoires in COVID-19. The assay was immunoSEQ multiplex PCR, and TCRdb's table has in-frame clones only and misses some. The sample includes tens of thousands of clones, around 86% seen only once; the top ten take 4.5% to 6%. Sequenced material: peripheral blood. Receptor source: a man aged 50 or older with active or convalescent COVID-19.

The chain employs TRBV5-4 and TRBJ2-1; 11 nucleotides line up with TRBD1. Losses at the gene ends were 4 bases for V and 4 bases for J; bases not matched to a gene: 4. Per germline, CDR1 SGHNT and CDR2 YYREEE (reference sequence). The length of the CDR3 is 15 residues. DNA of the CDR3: TGTGCCAGCAGCCCGGACAGGGGGCGTTACAATGAGCAGTTCTTC. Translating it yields CASSPDRGRYNEQFF.

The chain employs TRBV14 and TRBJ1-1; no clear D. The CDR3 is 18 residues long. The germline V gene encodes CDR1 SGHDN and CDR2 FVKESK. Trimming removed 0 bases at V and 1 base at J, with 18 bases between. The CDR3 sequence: CASSQENYLWRPNTEAFF. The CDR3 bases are TGTGCCAGCAGCCAAGAGAATTATCTTTGGCGGCCGAACACTGAAGCTTTCTTT.

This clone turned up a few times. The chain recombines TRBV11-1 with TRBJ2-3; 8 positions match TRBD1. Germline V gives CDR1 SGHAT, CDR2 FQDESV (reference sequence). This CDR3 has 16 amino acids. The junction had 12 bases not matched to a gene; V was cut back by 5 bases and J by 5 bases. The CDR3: CASSHTTGALRDTQYF. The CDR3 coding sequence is TGTGCCAGCAGCCACACGACAGGGGCTTTGAGAGATACGCAGTATTTT.

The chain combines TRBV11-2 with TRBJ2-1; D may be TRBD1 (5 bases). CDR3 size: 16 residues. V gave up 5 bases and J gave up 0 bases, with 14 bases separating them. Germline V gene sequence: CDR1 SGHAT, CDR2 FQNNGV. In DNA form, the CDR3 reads TGTGCCAGCAGCCCCTCAGGGTTGGGCTCCTACAATGAGCAGTTCTTC. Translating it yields CASSPSGLGSYNEQFF.

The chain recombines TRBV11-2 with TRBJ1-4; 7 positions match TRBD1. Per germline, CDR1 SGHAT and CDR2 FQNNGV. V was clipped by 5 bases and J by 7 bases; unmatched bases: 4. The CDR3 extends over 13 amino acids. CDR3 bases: TGTGCCAGCAGCGTACAGGGGCGTGAAAAACTGTTTTTT. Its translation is CASSVQGREKLFF.

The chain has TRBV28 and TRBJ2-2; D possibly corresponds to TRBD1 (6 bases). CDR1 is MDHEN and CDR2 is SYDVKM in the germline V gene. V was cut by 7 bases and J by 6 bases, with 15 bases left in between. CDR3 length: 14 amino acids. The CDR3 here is CASTLGGVAGELFF. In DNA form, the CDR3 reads TGTGCCAGCACCCTAGGGGGAGTGGCCGGGGAGCTGTTTTTT.

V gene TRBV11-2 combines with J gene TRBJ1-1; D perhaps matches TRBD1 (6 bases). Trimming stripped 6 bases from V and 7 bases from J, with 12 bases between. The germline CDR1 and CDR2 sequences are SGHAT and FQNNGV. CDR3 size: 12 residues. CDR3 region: CASSKTGIEAFF. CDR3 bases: TGTGCCAGCAGTAAAACAGGGATTGAAGCTTTCTTT.

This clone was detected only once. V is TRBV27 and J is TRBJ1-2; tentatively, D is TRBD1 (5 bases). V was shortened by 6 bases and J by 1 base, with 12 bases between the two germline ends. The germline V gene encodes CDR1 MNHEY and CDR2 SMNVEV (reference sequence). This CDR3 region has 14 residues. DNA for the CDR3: TGTGCCAGCAGCCAATGGGGGGTTAACTATGGCTACACCTTC. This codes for CASSQWGVNYGYTF.

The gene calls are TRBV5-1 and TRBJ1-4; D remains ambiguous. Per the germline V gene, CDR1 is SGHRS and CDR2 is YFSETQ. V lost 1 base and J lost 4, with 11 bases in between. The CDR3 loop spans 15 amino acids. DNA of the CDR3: TGCGCCAGCAGCTTGATGGGCCCCCATAATGAAAAACTGTTTTTT. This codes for CASSLMGPHNEKLFF.

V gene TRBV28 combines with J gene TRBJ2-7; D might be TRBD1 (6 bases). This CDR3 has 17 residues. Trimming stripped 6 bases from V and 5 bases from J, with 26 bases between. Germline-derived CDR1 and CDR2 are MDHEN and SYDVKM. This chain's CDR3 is CASSPSPPTARGDEQYV. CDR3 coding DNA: TGTGCCAGCAGCCCCTCCCCCCCGACGGCCAGGGGTGACGAGCAGTACGTC.

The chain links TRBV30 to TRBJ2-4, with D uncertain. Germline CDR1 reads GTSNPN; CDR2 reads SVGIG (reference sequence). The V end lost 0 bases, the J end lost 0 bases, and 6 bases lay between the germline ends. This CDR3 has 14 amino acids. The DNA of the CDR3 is TGTGCCTGGAGTGTTACGGGAGCCAAAAACATTCAGTACTTC. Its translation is CAWSVTGAKNIQYF.

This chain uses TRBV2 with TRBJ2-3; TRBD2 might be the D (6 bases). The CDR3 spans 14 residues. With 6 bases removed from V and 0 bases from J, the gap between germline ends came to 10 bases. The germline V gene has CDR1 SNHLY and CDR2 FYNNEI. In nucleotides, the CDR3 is TGTGCCAGCAGGGAGGGGCGTAGCACAGATACGCAGTATTTT. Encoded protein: CASREGRSTDTQYF.

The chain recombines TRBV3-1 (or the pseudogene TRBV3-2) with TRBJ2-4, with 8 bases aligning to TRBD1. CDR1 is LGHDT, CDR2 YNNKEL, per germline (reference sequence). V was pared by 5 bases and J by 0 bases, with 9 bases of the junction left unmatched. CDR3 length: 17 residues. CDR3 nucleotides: TGTGCCAGCAGCAAGGACAGGGAGAGGTTAGCCAAAAACATTCAGTACTTC. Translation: CASSKDRERLAKNIQYF.

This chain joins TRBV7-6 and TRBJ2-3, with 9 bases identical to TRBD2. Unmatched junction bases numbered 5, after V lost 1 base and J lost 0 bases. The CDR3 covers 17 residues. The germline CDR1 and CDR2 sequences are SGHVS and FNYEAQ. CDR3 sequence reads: CASSLVASGASTDTQYF. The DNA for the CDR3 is TGTGCCAGCAGCTTAGTGGCTAGCGGGGCTAGCACAGATACGCAGTATTTT.

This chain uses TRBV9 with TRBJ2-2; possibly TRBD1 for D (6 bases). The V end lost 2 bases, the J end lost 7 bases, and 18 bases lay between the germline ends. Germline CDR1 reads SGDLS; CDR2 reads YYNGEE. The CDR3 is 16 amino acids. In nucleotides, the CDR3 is TGTGCCAGCAGCGTTACAGGGAATGGGATGGGCGGGGAGCTGTTTTTT. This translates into CASSVTGNGMGGELFF.

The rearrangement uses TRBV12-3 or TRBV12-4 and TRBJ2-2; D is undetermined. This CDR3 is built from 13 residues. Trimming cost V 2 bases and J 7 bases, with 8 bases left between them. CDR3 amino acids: CASSLPLGGELFF. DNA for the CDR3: TGTGCCAGCAGTTTACCACTTGGCGGGGAGCTGTTTTTT.

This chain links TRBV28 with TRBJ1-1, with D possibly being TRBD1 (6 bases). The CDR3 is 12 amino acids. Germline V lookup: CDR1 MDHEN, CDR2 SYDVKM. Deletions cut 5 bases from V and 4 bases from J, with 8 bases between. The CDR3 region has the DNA TGTGCCAGCAGTAGGACAGTCACTGAAGCTTTCTTT. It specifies CASSRTVTEAFF.

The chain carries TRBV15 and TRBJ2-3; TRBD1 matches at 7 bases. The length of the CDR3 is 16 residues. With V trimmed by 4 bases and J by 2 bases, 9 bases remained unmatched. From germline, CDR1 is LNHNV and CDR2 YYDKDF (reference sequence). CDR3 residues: CATSTSRQGNTDTQYF. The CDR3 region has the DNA TGTGCCACCAGCACTTCAAGACAGGGAAACACAGATACGCAGTATTTT.

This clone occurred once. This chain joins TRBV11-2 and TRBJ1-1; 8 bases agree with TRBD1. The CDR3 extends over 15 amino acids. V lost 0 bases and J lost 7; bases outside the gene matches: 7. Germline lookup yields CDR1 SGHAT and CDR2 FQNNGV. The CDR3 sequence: CASSLDDRGRDEAFF. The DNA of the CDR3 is TGTGCCAGCAGCTTAGACGACAGGGGCAGAGATGAAGCTTTCTTT.

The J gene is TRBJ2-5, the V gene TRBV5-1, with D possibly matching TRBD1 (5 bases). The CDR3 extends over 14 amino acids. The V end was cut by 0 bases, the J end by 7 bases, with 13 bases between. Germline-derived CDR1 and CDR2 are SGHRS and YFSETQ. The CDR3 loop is CASSLEAGPGTQYF. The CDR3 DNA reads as TGCGCCAGCAGCTTGGAGGCAGGGCCGGGGACCCAGTACTTC.

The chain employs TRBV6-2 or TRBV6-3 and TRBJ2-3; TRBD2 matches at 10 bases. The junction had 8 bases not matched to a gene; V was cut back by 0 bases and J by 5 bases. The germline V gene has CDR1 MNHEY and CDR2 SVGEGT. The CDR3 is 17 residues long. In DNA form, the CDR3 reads TGTGCCAGCAGTTACTCGAGGAGCGGGGGGGCCAGAGATACGCAGTATTTT. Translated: CASSYSRSGGARDTQYF.

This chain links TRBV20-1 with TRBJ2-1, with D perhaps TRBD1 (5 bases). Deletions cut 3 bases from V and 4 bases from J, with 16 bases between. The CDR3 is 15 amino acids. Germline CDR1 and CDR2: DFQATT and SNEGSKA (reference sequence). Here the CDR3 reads CSASIAGRGYNEQFF. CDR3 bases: TGCAGTGCTAGTATTGCAGGAAGGGGTTACAATGAGCAGTTCTTC.

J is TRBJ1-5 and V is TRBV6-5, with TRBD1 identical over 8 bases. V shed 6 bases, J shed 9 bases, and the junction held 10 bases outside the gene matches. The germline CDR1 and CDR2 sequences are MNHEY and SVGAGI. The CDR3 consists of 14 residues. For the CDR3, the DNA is TGTGCCAGCAGCGCCGACAGGGGCGGTAGGCCCCAGCATTTT. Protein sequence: CASSADRGGRPQHF.

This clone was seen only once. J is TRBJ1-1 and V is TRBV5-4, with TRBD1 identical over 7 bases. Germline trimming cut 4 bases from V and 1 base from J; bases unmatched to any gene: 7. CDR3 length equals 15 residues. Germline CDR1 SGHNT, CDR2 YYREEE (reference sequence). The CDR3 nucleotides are TGTGCCAGCAGCAACTCGGACAGGTGGAACACTGAAGCTTTCTTT. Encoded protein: CASSNSDRWNTEAFF.

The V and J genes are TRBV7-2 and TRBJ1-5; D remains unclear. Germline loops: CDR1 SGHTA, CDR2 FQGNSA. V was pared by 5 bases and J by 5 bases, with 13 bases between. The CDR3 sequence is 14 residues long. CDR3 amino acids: CASSPGGGYQPQHF. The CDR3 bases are TGTGCCAGCAGCCCCGGCGGTGGCTATCAGCCCCAGCATTTT. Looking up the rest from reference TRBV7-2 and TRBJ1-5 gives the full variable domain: GAGVSQSPSNKVTEKGKDVELRCDPISGHTALYWYRQSLGQGLEFLIYFQGNSAPDKSGLPSDRFSAERTGGSVSTLTIQRTQQEDSAVYLCASSPGGGYQPQHFGDGTRLSIL.